This T cell receptor (beta chain) comes out of a study of shared clonotypes between healthy human individuals. This clone was found a few times. Antigen: not known. Study-wide results and caveats: It was the non-shared clonotypes that had lower generation probabilities than clonotypes shared by all four donors.

In the authors' workflow: Without quality scores, immunoSEQ junctional reads could not be filtered like full-length reads. The repertoire was sequenced with immunoSEQ multiplex PCR; TCRdb's copy has only in-frame clones and lacks some. The V and J calls and clone size were taken over from that table, and D and trimming were inferred from the DNA. The profile shows 1,100,000 or so clones, about four fifths of them singletons. The CDR3 is 15 amino acids. Germline V CDR1 and CDR2: SGHAT, FQNNGV. V lost 3 bases, J lost 2 bases, and 3 bases stayed unmatched. The specimen sequenced was memory CD4+ T cells from PBMCs. Subset: CD45RA-negative fraction. The V and J genes are TRBV11-2 and TRBJ1-2; 10 nucleotides line up with TRBD1. The sequence was collected from a man aged 18 to 30 in good health. Some clones in this sample may be carry-over from other donors' samples. The CDR3 DNA sequence: TGTGCCAGCAGCTTTAGGACAGGGGGAAACTATGGCTACACCTTC. Protein sequence: CASSFRTGGNYGYTF.